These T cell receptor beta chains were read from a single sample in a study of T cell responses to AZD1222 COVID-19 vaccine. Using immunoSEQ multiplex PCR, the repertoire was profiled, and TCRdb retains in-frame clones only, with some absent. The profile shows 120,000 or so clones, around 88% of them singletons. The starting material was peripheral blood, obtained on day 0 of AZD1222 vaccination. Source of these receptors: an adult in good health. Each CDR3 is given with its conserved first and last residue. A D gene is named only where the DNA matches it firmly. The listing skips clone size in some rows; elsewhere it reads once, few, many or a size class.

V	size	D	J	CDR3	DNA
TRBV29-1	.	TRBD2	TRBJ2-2	CSVEWGLGSGELFF	TGCAGCGTTGAATGGGGACTAGGTAGCGGGGAGCTGTTTTTT
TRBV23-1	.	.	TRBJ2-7	CASSQSWTVDAYEQYF	TGCGCCAGCAGTCAATCGTGGACAGTCGATGCCTACGAGCAGTACTTC
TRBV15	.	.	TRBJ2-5	CATSRDPGAEETQYF	TGTGCCACCAGCAGAGATCCAGGGGCCGAGGAGACCCAGTACTTC
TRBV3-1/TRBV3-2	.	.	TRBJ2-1	CASSQGGGSYNEQFF	TGTGCCAGCAGCCAAGGGGGTGGGTCCTACAATGAGCAGTTCTTC
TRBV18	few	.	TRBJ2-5	CASSPRQGHGETQYF	TGTGCCAGCTCCCCCAGACAAGGCCACGGGGAGACCCAGTACTTC
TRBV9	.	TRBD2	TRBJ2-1	CASSPPSGGAYNEQFF	TGTGCCAGCAGCCCTCCTAGCGGGGGGGCTTACAATGAGCAGTTCTTC
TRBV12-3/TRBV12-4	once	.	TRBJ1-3	CASSLGQENTIYF	TGTGCCAGCAGTTTAGGGCAGGAAAACACCATATATTTT
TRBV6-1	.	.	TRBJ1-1	CASSEGVGGTEAFF	TGTGCCAGCAGTGAAGGGGTGGGGGGCACTGAAGCTTTCTTT
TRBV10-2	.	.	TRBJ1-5	CASTGGSGQPQHF	TGCGCCAGCACCGGGGGTTCGGGACAGCCCCAGCATTTT
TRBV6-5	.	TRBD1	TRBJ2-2	CASSLDRGAGELFF	TGTGCCAGCAGTCTGGACAGGGGTGCCGGGGAGCTGTTTTTT
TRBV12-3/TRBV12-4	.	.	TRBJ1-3	CASRRNSGNTIYF	TGTGCCAGCAGACGGAACTCGGGAAACACCATATATTTT
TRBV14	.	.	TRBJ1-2	CASSPRQVHGYTF	TGTGCCAGCAGCCCTCGACAGGTCCATGGCTACACCTTC
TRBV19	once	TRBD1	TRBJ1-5	CASSRVGDSFFQPQHF	TGTGCCAGTAGTAGGGTCGGGGACAGCTTTTTTCAGCCCCAGCATTTT
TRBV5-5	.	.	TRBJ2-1	CASSLGFFTNNEQFF	TGTGCCAGCAGCTTGGGGTTTTTCACCAACAATGAGCAGTTCTTC
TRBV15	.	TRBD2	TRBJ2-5	CATSREGTSSETQYF	TGTGCCACCAGCAGAGAGGGGACTAGTTCGGAGACCCAGTACTTC
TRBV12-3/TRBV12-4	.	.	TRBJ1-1	CASSLQGNTEAFF	TGTGCCAGCAGTTTACAGGGTAACACTGAAGCTTTCTTT
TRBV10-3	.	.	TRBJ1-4	CAISAGQGNEKLFF	TGTGCCATCAGTGCGGGGCAGGGGAATGAAAAACTGTTTTTT
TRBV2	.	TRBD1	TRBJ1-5	CASRSGQADQPQHF	TGTGCCAGCAGGTCAGGACAGGCTGATCAGCCCCAGCATTTT
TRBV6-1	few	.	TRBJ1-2	CASSEYSNYGYTF	TGTGCCAGCAGTGAATACAGTAACTATGGCTACACCTTC
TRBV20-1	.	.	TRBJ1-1	CSVAWNTEAFF	TGCAGTGTGGCATGGAACACTGAAGCTTTCTTT
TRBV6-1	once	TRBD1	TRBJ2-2	CASSESQGALSRELFF	TGTGCCAGCAGTGAAAGTCAGGGGGCTTTGAGTCGGGAGCTGTTTTTT
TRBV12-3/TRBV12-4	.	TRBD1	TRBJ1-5	CASSLIERTGGHF	TGTGCCAGCAGTTTAATAGAAAGGACAGGGGGGCATTTT
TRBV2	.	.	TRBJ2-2	CASSYPRGGYTGELFF	TGTGCCAGCTCCTACCCCAGGGGGGGTTACACCGGGGAGCTGTTTTTT